The 3 T cell receptor beta chains below come from one sample, sequenced in a study of graft-versus-host responses after intestinal transplantation. Profiling relied on immunoSEQ multiplex PCR, and the TCRdb table lists in-frame clones only, not all of them. The profile shows approximately 60,000 clones, 85% to 95% of them singletons. For these TCRs, the target antigens are not known. Sequences were derived from unstimulated CD8+ T cells sorted from spleen or lymph node cells, sampled before transplant. The receptors were sampled from a human donor who was the organ donor for an intestinal transplant.

The chain joins TRBV5-6 to TRBJ2-1, with D tentatively TRBD2 (6 bases). The CDR3 is 16 amino acids. Trimming took off 4 bases at V and 8 bases at J, with 22 bases between the two ends. The germline gives CDR1 SGHDT, CDR2 YYEEEE. CDR3 nucleotide sequence: TGTGCCAGCAGCCTCGGGCGGCGGGATCCGTTAGATGAGCAGTTCTTC. This sequence encodes CASSLGRRDPLDEQFF.

This chain joins TRBV7-6 and TRBJ2-1; a weak D match, TRBD2 (7 bases). V gave up 1 base and J gave up 2 bases, with 9 bases separating them. The CDR3 runs to 15 residues. Per germline, CDR1 SGHVS and CDR2 FNYEAQ. Here the CDR3 reads CASSLGGGPYNEQFF. CDR3 DNA: TGTGCCAGCAGCTTAGGGGGGGGGCCCTACAATGAGCAGTTCTTC.

The gene calls are TRBV9 and TRBJ2-3; TRBD2 agrees at 8 bases. V was clipped by 3 bases and J by 5 bases; unmatched bases: 11. CDR1 is SGDLS and CDR2 is YYNGEE in the germline V gene. The CDR3 consists of 16 residues. CDR3 protein: CASSAGSVGLGDTQYF. The CDR3 coding sequence is TGTGCCAGCAGCGCCGGGTCGGTGGGACTAGGAGATACGCAGTATTTT.